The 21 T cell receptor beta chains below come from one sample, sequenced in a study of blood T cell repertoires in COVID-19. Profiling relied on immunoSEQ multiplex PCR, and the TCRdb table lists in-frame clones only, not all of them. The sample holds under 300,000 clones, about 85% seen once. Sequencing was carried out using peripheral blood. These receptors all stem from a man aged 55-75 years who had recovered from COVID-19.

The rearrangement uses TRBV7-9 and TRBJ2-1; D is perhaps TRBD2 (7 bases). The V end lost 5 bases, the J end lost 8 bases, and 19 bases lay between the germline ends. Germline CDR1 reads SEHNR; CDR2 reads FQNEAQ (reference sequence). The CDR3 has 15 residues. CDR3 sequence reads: CASSANWEGGDEQFF. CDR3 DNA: TGTGCCAGCAGCGCGAATTGGGAGGGGGGCGATGAGCAGTTCTTC.

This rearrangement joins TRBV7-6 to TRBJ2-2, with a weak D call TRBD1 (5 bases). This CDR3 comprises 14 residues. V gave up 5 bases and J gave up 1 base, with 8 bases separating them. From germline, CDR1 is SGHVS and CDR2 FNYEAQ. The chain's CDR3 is CASSRTGNTGELFF. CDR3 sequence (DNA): TGTGCCAGCAGCCGTACAGGGAACACCGGGGAGCTGTTTTTT.

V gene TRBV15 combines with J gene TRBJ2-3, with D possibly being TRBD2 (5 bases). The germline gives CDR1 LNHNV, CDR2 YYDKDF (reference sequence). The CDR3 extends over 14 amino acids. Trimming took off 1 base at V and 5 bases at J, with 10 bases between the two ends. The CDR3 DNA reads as TGTGCCACCAGCAGAGGGGGAGCGATAGATACGCAGTATTTT. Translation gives CATSRGGAIDTQYF.

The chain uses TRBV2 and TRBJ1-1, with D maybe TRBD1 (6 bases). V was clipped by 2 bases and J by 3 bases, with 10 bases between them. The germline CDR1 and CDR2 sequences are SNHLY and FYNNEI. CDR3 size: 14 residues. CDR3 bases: TGTGCCAGCAGTGAATTAAGGGGGTACACTGAAGCTTTCTTT. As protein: CASSELRGYTEAFF.

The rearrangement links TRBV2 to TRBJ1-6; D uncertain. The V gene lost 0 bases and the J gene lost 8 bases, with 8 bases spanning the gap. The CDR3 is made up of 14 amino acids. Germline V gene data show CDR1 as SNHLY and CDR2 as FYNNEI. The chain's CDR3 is CASSEARVDSPLHF. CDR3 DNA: TGTGCCAGCAGTGAAGCGAGGGTGGATTCACCCCTCCACTTT.

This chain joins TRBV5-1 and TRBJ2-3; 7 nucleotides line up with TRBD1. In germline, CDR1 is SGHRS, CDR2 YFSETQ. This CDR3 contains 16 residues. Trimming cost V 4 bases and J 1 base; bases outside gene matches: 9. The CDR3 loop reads CASSTATGTGTDTQYF. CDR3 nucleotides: TGCGCCAGCAGCACCGCTACCGGGACAGGCACAGATACGCAGTATTTT.

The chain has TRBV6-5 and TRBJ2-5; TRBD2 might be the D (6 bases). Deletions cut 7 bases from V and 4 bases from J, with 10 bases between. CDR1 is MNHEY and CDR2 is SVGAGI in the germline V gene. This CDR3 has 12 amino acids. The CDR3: CASKRGGETQYF. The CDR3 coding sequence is TGTGCCAGCAAACGGGGAGGAGAGACCCAGTACTTC.

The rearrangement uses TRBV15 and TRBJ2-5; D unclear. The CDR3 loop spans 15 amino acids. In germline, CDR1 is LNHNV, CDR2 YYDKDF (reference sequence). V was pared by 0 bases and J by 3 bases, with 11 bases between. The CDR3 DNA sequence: TGTGCCACCAGCAGAGATCTGGCAGAAAAAGAGACCCAGTACTTC. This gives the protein CATSRDLAEKETQYF.

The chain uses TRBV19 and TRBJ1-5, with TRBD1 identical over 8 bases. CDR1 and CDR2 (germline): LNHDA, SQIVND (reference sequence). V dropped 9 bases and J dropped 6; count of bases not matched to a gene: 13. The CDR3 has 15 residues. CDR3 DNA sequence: TGTGCCAGATTGAGGACAGGGACAGTCCCTCAGCCCCAGCATTTT. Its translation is CARLRTGTVPQPQHF.

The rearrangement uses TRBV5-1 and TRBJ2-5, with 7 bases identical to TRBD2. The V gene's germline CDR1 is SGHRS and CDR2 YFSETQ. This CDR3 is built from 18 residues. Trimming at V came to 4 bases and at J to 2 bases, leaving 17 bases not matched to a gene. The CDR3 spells CASSPGRSGASPQETQYF. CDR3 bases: TGCGCCAGCAGCCCAGGGCGAAGCGGGGCGAGCCCACAAGAGACCCAGTACTTC.

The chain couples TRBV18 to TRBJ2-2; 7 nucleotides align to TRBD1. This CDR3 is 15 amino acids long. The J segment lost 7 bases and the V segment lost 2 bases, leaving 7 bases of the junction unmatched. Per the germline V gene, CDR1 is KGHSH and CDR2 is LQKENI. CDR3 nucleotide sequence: TGTGCCAGCTCACCAAACGGACAGGTAAACGGGGAGCTGTTTTTT. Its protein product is CASSPNGQVNGELFF. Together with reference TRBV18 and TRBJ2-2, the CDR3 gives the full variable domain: NAGVMQNPRHLVRRRGQEARLRCSPMKGHSHVYWYRQLPEEGLKFMVYLQKENIIDESGMPKERFSAEFPKEGPSILRIQQVVRGDSAAYFCASSPNGQVNGELFFGEGSRLTVL.

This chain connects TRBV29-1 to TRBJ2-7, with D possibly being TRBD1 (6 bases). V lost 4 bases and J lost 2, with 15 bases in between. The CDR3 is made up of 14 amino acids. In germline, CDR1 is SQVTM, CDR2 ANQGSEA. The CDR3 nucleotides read TGCAGCGTTGGGGGGCCCGATCGGGCCTACGAGCAGTACTTC. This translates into CSVGGPDRAYEQYF.

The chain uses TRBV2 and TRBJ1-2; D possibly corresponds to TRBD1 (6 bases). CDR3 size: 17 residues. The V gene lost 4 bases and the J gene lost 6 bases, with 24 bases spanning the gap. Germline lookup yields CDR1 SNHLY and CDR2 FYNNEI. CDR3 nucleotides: TGTGCCAGCAGTGGAGGGGGGGGGAGAGACAGGCGTAATGGCTACACCTTC. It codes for CASSGGGGRDRRNGYTF.

CDR3 sequence: CASSLGLTSVSGELFF. CDR3 nucleotides: TGTGCCAGCAGCTTAGGTTTGACTAGCGTGTCCGGGGAGCTGTTTTTT. This chain uses TRBV7-9 with TRBJ2-2, with TRBD2 identical over 8 bases. The trim removed 1 base at V and 6 bases at J, leaving 7 bases unmatched. The CDR3 runs to 16 residues. Germline CDR1 and CDR2: SEHNR and FQNEAQ (reference sequence). Using reference TRBV7-9 and TRBJ2-2 for the parts outside the CDR3, the full variable domain is DTGVSQNPRHKITKRGQNVTFRCDPISEHNRLYWYRQTLGQGPEFLTYFQNEAQLEKSRLLSDRFSAERPKGSFSTLEIQRTEQGDSAMYLCASSLGLTSVSGELFFGEGSRLTVL.

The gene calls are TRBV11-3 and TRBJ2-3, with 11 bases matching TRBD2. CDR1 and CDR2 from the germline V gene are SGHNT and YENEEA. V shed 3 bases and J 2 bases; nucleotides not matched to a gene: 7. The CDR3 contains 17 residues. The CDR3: CASSFQTSGGPTDTQYF. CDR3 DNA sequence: TGTGCCAGCAGCTTCCAAACTAGCGGGGGCCCCACAGATACGCAGTATTTT.

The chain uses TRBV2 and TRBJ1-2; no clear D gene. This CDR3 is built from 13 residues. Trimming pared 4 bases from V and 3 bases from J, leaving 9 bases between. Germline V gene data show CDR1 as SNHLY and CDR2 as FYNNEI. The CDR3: CASSATNDYGYTF. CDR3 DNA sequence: TGTGCCAGCAGTGCCACAAACGACTATGGCTACACCTTC.

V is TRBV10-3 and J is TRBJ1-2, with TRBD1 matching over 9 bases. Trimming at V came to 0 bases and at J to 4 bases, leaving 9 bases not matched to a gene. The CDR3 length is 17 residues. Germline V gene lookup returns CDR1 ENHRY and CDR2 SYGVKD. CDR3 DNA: TGTGCCATCAGTGAGTCGGAATTTCCGGGACAGGGCTATGGCTACACCTTC. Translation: CAISESEFPGQGYGYTF.

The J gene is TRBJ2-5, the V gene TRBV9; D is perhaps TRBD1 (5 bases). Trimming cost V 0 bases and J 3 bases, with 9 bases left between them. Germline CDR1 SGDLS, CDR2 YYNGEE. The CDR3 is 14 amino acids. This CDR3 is CASSVGAGKETQYF. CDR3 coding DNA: TGTGCCAGCAGCGTAGGGGCAGGGAAAGAGACCCAGTACTTC.

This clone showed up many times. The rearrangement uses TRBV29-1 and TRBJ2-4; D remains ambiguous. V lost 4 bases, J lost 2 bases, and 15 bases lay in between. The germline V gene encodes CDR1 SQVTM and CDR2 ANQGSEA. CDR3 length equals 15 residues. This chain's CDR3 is CSVVAYLVPKNIQYF. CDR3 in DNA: TGCAGCGTTGTTGCCTACCTAGTACCCAAAAACATTCAGTACTTC.

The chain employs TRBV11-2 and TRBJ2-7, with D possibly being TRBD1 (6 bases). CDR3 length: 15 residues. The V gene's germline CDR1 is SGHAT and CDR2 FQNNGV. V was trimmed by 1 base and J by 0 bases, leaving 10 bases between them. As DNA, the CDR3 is TGTGCCAGCAGCTTAGCAGGGGCCCTCTCCTACGAGCAGTACTTC. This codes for CASSLAGALSYEQYF.

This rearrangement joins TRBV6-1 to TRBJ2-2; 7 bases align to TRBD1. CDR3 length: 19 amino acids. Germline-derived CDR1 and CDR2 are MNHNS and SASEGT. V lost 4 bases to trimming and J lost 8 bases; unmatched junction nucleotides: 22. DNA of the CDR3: TGTGCCAGCAGTGCCGGGCAGGGACAGAGTCGGTACGTTCCAGGGGAGCTGTTTTTT. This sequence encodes CASSAGQGQSRYVPGELFF.